This T cell receptor beta chain emerged from a study of CD8+ T cells in alopecia areata. Between the trimmed V and J ends, which lost 4 bases and 1 base, there was a span of 10 bases. The CDR3 extends over 14 amino acids. CDR1 is LGHNA, CDR2 YNFKEQ, per germline. With respect to this clone: Possible read error: a much larger clone is one base away.

Once RNA had been extracted, it was reverse transcribed into cDNA to act as the sequencing template. Profiled with immunoSEQ multiplex PCR; TCRdb holds only in-frame clones, not every one. Among about 150,000 clones listed, around 87% were seen once. Sequencing was performed on CD8+ T cells sorted from blood, taken at week 0. V is TRBV4-2 and J is TRBJ1-1; a weak D match, TRBD1 (5 bases). The TCR sequence derives from a human donor with alopecia areata. The CDR3 region has the DNA TGTGCCAGCAGCCTACAGCAGGGGAACACTGAAGCTTTCTTT. The encoded protein is CASSLQQGNTEAFF.